This passage covers 20 T cell receptor beta chains from one sample sequenced in a study of CD8 T cells in Susac syndrome. RNA amounts of roughly 0.5 to 1 ug underwent reverse transcription with random hexamers. Each CDR3 protein gets one entry after TCRdb re-called the immunoSEQ multiplex PCR reads with MiXCR. The sample shows around 170,000 distinct CDR3 sequences, approximately 95% of them seen only once. Sequenced: CD8+ T cells from PBMCs. Receptors originate from a human donor with Susac syndrome.

The rearrangement joins TRBV5-1 to TRBJ1-2; the D gene is possibly TRBD1 (6 bases). The V and J ends lost 0 bases and 2 bases respectively, with 11 bases between them. Germline V gene sequence: CDR1 SGHRS, CDR2 YFSETQ. This CDR3 spans 15 amino acids. The CDR3 reads CASSLAQGINYGYTF. In DNA form, the CDR3 reads TGCGCCAGCAGCTTGGCACAGGGAATAAACTATGGCTACACCTTC.

In DNA, the CDR3 is TGTGCCAGCAGTTTAATCGGGGCCCCCTACAATGAGCAGTTCTTC. Its protein is CASSLIGAPYNEQFF. V gene TRBV27 combines with J gene TRBJ2-1; D possibly uses TRBD1 or TRBD2 (5 bases each). V was trimmed by 2 bases and J by 2 bases, leaving 10 bases between them. Germline V gene sequence: CDR1 MNHEY, CDR2 SMNVEV (reference sequence). The CDR3 runs to 15 residues.

The gene calls are TRBV20-1 and TRBJ2-1; D remains unclear. Germline values: CDR1 DFQATT, CDR2 SNEGSKA (reference sequence). Trimming removed 5 bases from V and 10 bases from J, with 12 bases in between. The CDR3 contains 11 residues. CDR3 sequence reads: CSAPLSREQFF. CDR3 sequence (DNA): TGCAGTGCTCCGCTCTCTAGAGAGCAGTTCTTC.

This clonotype was detected once. V is TRBV6-5 and J is TRBJ1-1; D unclear. This CDR3 spans 14 amino acids. The germline V gene has CDR1 MNHEY and CDR2 SVGAGI. The V end was cut by 4 bases, the J end by 2 bases, with 11 bases between. The CDR3 loop reads CASSWTVENTEAFF. CDR3 DNA sequence: TGTGCCAGCAGTTGGACGGTAGAAAACACTGAAGCTTTCTTT.

The chain is built from TRBV11-2 and TRBJ1-1, with D possibly matching TRBD1 (5 bases). From germline, CDR1 is SGHAT and CDR2 FQNNGV. The CDR3 extends over 12 amino acids. V gave up 5 bases and J gave up 8 bases, with 12 bases separating them. This chain's CDR3 is CASSPGHWEAFF. The CDR3 bases are TGTGCCAGCAGCCCAGGACACTGGGAAGCTTTCTTT. Full variable domain (outside the CDR3, taken from reference TRBV11-2 and TRBJ1-1): EAGVAQSPRYKIIEKRQSVAFWCNPISGHATLYWYQQILGQGPKLLIQFQNNGVVDDSQLPKDRFSAERLKGVDSTLKIQPAKLEDSAVYLCASSPGHWEAFFGQGTRLTVV.

The J gene is TRBJ2-3, the V gene TRBV6-2 or TRBV6-3; D gene uncertain. This CDR3 spans 12 amino acids. Trimming pared 5 bases from V and 6 bases from J, leaving 9 bases between. Germline lookup yields CDR1 MNHEY and CDR2 SVGEGT. CDR3 coding DNA: TGTGCCAGCAGTCAATCTCCCGATACGCAGTATTTT. It is translated as CASSQSPDTQYF.

The chain is built from TRBV15 and TRBJ1-5; TRBD1 is a possible D gene (5 bases). Germline-derived CDR1 and CDR2 are LNHNV and YYDKDF (reference sequence). This CDR3 is built from 14 residues. V dropped 2 bases and J dropped 4 bases, with 9 bases sitting between them. In nucleotides, the CDR3 is TGTGCCACCAGCAGAAGGGGCGGAAATCAGCCCCAGCATTTT. Protein: CATSRRGGNQPQHF.

The gene calls are TRBV4-1 and TRBJ2-1; D tentatively fits TRBD1 or TRBD2 (6 bases each). With 0 bases removed from V and 1 base from J, the gap between germline ends came to 13 bases. The germline V gene has CDR1 MGHRA and CDR2 YSYEKL. The CDR3 is 17 amino acids. CDR3 residues: CASSQDVRGGSYNEQFF. As DNA, the CDR3 is TGCGCCAGCAGCCAAGATGTCAGGGGAGGTTCCTACAATGAGCAGTTCTTC.

This clonotype was seen just once. This rearrangement joins TRBV2 to TRBJ1-6; maybe TRBD1 (5 bases). V was cut by 4 bases and J by 6 bases, with 13 bases left in between. Per the germline V gene, CDR1 is SNHLY and CDR2 is FYNNEI. The CDR3 is made up of 15 amino acids. The CDR3 nucleotides read TGTGCCAGCAGTGTTCGCGACAGTGGTAATTCACCCCTCCACTTT. Amino acids: CASSVRDSGNSPLHF.

This clonotype was observed once. V and J are TRBV6-5 and TRBJ1-2; D unresolved. CDR1 MNHEY and CDR2 SVGAGI come from the germline V gene. The CDR3 spans 17 residues. V was trimmed by 4 bases and J by 4 bases, leaving 22 bases between them. In DNA, the CDR3 is TGTGCCAGCAGTTCACGACTGTTACTCCCCGCGGGCTATGGCTACACCTTC. Protein product: CASSSRLLLPAGYGYTF.

The chain uses TRBV4-1 and TRBJ2-2; D perhaps matches TRBD2 (5 bases). Germline V gives CDR1 MGHRA, CDR2 YSYEKL. The CDR3 is 13 residues long. V lost 6 bases, J lost 5 bases, and 10 bases lay in between. DNA for the CDR3: TGCGCCAGCAGTATTAGCGCGACCGGGGAGCTGTTTTTT. Its protein product is CASSISATGELFF.

The chain has TRBV25-1 and TRBJ1-1; D call uncertain. Trimming left V 6 bases short and J 0 bases short, with 5 bases between. CDR1 is MGHDK, CDR2 SYGVNS, per germline. CDR3 size: 12 residues. CDR3 sequence reads: CASSGMNTEAFF. CDR3 sequence (DNA): TGTGCCAGCAGCGGCATGAACACTGAAGCTTTCTTT.

The J gene is TRBJ1-4, the V gene TRBV6-5, with D possibly matching TRBD1 (5 bases). CDR1 is MNHEY, CDR2 SVGAGI, per germline. With 0 bases removed from V and 5 bases from J, the gap between germline ends came to 10 bases. The CDR3 loop spans 15 amino acids. The CDR3 DNA is TGTGCCAGCAGTTACTCCGGGACGCCCAATGAAAAACTGTTTTTT. Protein sequence: CASSYSGTPNEKLFF.

The chain has TRBV5-6 and TRBJ2-3; 9 bases agree with TRBD2. V gave up 2 bases and J gave up 5 bases; unmatched junction bases: 9. CDR1 is SGHDT, CDR2 YYEEEE, per germline. The CDR3 is 16 residues long. Here the CDR3 reads CASSFPGIAGEDTQYF. CDR3 sequence (DNA): TGTGCCAGCAGCTTCCCTGGTATAGCGGGGGAAGATACGCAGTATTTT.

CDR3 loop: CASSSIGTSGGQSYEQYF. DNA for the CDR3: TGTGCCAGCAGCTCGATAGGGACTAGCGGGGGACAATCCTACGAGCAGTACTTC. J is TRBJ2-7 and V is TRBV3-1, with 14 nucleotides matching TRBD2. Trimming took 5 bases from V and 1 from J; bases not matched to a gene: 10. The CDR3 totals 18 residues. Germline CDR1 and CDR2: LGHDT and YNNKEL (reference sequence).

The CDR3 nucleotides read TGCGCCAGCAGCCAAGATAATAGCGGGAGCTCCTACAATGAGCAGTTCTTC. The encoded protein is CASSQDNSGSSYNEQFF. The V call is TRBV4-1, the J call TRBJ2-1; 9 nucleotides match TRBD2. With 0 bases clipped from V and 0 bases from J, the junction kept 3 bases outside the gene matches. This CDR3 region has 17 residues. Germline assignment: CDR1 MGHRA and CDR2 YSYEKL.

The chain recombines TRBV2 with TRBJ2-7, with unresolved D. This CDR3 has 12 residues. V lost 6 bases and J 6 bases, leaving 12 bases between the germline ends. Germline V lookup: CDR1 SNHLY, CDR2 FYNNEI. CDR3 DNA: TGTGCCAGCAGGGTCTACCTGGGCGAGCAGTACTTC. Amino acids: CASRVYLGEQYF.

In nucleotides, the CDR3 is TGTGCCAGCAGATATCCCCCGGGGGAGGGCCAGGATGAGCAGTTCTTC. Protein product: CASRYPPGEGQDEQFF. The chain has TRBV28 and TRBJ2-1; 7 bases line up with TRBD2. There are 16 residues in the CDR3. V lost 6 bases to trimming and J lost 8 bases; unmatched junction nucleotides: 16. From germline, CDR1 is MDHEN and CDR2 SYDVKM.

The chain couples TRBV20-1 to TRBJ2-7; 7 nucleotides align to TRBD1. The CDR3 has 14 residues. Germline CDR1 DFQATT, CDR2 SNEGSKA (reference sequence). The trim removed 6 bases at V and 4 bases at J, leaving 12 bases unmatched. CDR3: CSASIQGRGYEQYF. CDR3 bases: TGCAGTGCGTCAATCCAGGGCAGGGGGTACGAGCAGTACTTC.

As to this clonotype: One junction end does not reproduce the germline sequence, and a read error may be involved. The chain is built from TRBV7-7 and TRBJ2-5; 9 nucleotides align to TRBD1. Looked up from germline, CDR1 is SSHAT and CDR2 is FNYEAQ (reference sequence). The CDR3 covers 16 residues. The CDR3 sequence: CASSPVLGQGKETQYF. DNA for the CDR3: TGTGCTAGCAGCCCAGTGTTAGGACAGGGGAAAGAGACCCAGTACTTC. Complete variable domain (other parts from reference TRBV7-7 and TRBJ2-5): GAGVSQSPRYKVTKRGQDVTLRCDPISSHATLYWYQQALGQGPEFLTYFNYEAQPDKSGLPSDRFSAERPEGSISTLTIQRTEQRDSAMYRCASSPVLGQGKETQYFGPGTRLLVL.